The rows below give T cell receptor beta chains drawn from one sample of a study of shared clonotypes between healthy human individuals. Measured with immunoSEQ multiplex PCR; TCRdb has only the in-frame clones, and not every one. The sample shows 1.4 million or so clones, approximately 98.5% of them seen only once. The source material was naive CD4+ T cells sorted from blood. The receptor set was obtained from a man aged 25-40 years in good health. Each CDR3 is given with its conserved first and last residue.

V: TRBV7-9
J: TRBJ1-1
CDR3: CASSLVGTPEAAFF

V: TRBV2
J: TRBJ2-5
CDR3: CASSDQYVMETQYF

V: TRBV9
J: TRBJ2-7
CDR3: CASSGTAGSHEQYF

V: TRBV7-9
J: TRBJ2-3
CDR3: CAIGLGDTQYF

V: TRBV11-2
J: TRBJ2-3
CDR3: CASSLEPEHTDTQYF

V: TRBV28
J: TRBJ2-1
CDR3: CASSLLGSYNEQFF

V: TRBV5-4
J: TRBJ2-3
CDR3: CASSSPFRGMGTDTQYF

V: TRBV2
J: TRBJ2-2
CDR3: CASSEGLAGYISNTGELFF

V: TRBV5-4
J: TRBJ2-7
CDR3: CASSRSGSSYEQYF

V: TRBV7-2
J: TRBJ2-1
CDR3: CASSLRGSHEQFF

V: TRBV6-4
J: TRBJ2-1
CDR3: CASSPGGGESSEQFF

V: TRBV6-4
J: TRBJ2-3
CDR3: CASSPGGTDTQYF

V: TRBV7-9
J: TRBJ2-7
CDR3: CASSDSTYSYEQYF

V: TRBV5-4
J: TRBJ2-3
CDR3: CASSLTAGGGDTQYF

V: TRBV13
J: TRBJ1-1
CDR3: CASSRETGVSGVMNTEAFF

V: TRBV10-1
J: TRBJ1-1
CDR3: CASSEARRGEAFF

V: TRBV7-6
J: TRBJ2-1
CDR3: CASSLVGTITGYNEQFF

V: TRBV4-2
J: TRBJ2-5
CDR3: CASSQDRRALTQETQYF

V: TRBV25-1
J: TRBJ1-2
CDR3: CASSEPGTGEDYGYTF

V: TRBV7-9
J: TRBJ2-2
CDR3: CASSFPRRSGSLGGELFF

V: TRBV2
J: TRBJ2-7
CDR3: CASSEAWSGNYEQYF

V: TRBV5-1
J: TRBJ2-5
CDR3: CASSLGLSQETQYF

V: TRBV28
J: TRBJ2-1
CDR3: CASPPRAGAYNEQFF

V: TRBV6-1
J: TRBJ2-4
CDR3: CASSEESGRAWGKNIQYF

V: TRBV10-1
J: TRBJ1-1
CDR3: CASKDRMNTEAFF

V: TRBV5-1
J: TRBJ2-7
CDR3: CASSLGTKGRPPYEQYF

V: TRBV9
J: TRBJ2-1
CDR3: CASSGGGDTEQFF

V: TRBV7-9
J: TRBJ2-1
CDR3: CASSQRGGDTNEQFF

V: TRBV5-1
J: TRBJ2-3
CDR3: CASSLDPQGSTDTQYF

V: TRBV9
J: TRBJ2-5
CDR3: CASTSPGTQETQYF

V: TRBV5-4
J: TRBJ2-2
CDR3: CASSLGRGGVRELFF

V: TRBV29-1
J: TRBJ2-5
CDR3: CSVEDRPSGRPLAQYF

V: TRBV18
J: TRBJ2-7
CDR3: CASSPTWSKDEQYF

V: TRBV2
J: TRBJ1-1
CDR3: CASSELGRKMNTEAFF

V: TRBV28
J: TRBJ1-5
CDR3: CASSLSLNQPQHF

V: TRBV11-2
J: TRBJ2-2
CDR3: CASRGAVAYGSGELFF

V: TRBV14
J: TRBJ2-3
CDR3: CASSPLLPGTQYF

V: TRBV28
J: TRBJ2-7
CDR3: CASSQTSGSKWQYF

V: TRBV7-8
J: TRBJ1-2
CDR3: CASSLAGQGASYGYTF

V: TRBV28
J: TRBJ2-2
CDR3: CASSSFGTANTGELFF